The present entry profiles one T cell receptor (beta chain) with its context. The sample originates from a study of blood T cell repertoires in COVID-19. Study information: Samples representing acute and convalescent COVID-19 were sourced from the United States, Italy and Spain. The analysed material was cDNA or gDNA that came from T cells, B-cell-depleted T cells, or PBMCs.

Germline V CDR1 and CDR2: SGDLS, YYNGEE. This CDR3 is 14 amino acids long. Trimming pared 6 bases from V and 2 bases from J, leaving 14 bases between. Measured with immunoSEQ multiplex PCR; TCRdb has only the in-frame clones, and not every one. The sample yields 150,000 to 200,000 clones, 80% to 90% seen once. The clonotype comes from a woman aged 80 or older with COVID-19, enrolled during active disease. V usage is TRBV9 and J usage is TRBJ2-5, with a weak D call TRBD1 (5 bases). The sequenced sample consisted of peripheral blood. Here the CDR3 reads CASTRAPYQETQYF. CDR3 in DNA: TGTGCCAGCACCAGGGCCCCCTATCAAGAGACCCAGTACTTC.